This T cell receptor (beta chain) is drawn from a study of blood T cell repertoires in COVID-19. Study details: Spain, Italy and the United States supplied samples that represented acute and convalescent COVID-19.

TCRdb's copy holds only in-frame clones and misses some; the assay was immunoSEQ multiplex PCR. The data show approximately 120,000 clones, with around nine tenths seen just once and approximately 8.1% held by the top ten. The V and J ends lost 5 bases and 6 bases respectively, with 10 bases between them. From germline, CDR1 is KGHDR and CDR2 SFDVKD. The CDR3 contains 14 residues. The chain combines TRBV24-1 with TRBJ1-6; D ambiguous. The clonotype was recovered from a man aged 45 to 65 with acute or convalescent COVID-19. The specimen was peripheral blood. The CDR3 DNA is TGTGCCACCAGTGGCGATTCCCCTAATTCACCCCTCCACTTT. Protein: CATSGDSPNSPLHF.